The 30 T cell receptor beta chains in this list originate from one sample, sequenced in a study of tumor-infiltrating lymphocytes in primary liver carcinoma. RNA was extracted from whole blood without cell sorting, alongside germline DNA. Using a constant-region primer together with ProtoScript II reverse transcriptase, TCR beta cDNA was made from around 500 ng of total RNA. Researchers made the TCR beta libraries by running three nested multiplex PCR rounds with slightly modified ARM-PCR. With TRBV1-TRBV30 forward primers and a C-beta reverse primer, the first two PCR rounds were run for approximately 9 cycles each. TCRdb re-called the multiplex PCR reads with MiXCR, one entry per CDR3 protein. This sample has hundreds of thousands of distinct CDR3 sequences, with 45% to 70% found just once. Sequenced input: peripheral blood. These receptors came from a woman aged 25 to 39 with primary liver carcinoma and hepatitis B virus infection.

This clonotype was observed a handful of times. The CDR3 protein is CASSLVGGIDIQYF. CDR3 DNA sequence: TGTGCCAGCAGCTTAGTAGGGGGCATAGACATTCAGTACTTC. The chain employs TRBV7-9 and TRBJ2-4, with TRBD1 matching over 7 bases. Germline values: CDR1 SEHNR, CDR2 FQNEAQ (reference sequence). The ends lost 1 base at V and 8 bases at J; junction bases unmatched: 5. The CDR3 sequence is 14 residues long.

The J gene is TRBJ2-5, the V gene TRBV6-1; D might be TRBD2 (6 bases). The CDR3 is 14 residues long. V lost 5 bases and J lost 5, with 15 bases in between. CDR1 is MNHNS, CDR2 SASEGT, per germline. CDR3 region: CASSSTSPGETQYF. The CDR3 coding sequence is TGTGCCAGCAGTTCGACTAGTCCAGGGGAGACCCAGTACTTC.

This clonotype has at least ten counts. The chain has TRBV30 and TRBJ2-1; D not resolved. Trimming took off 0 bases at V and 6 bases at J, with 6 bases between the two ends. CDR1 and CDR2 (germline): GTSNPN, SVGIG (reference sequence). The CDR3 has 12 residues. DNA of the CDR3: TGTGCCTGGAGTGTCCTTGGCAATGAGCAGTTCTTC. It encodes CAWSVLGNEQFF.

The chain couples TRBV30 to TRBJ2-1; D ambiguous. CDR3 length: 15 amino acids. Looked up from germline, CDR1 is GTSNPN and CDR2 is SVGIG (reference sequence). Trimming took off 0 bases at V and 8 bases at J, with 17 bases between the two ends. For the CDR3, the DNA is TGTGCCTGGAGTGTACCCTCCGCTAGTGATGATGAGCAGTTCTTC. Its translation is CAWSVPSASDDEQFF.

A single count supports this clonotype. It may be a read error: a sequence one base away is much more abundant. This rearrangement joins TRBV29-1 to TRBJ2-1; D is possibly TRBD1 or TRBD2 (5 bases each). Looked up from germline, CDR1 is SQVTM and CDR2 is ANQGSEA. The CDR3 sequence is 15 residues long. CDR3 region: CTVELRGYTDNEQFF. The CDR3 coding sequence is TGCACCGTTGAACTCCGGGGCTACACCGACAATGAGCAGTTCTTC.

DNA of the CDR3: TGTGCCAGCAACGTTCTAGCGGGCGTAAACACCGGGGAGCTGTTTTTT. Its translation is CASNVLAGVNTGELFF. The rearrangement links TRBV14 to TRBJ2-2; the match to TRBD2 covers 8 bases. With 7 bases clipped from V and 2 bases from J, the junction kept 9 bases outside the gene matches. CDR1 is SGHDN and CDR2 is FVKESK in the germline V gene. The CDR3 loop spans 16 amino acids.

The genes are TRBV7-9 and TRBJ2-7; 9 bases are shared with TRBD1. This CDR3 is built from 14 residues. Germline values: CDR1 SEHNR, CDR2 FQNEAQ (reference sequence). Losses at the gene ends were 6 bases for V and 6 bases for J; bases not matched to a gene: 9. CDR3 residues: CASRLTGGRGEQYF. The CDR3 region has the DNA TGTGCCAGCAGGTTAACAGGGGGCCGGGGCGAGCAGTACTTC. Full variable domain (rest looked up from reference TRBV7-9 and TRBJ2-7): DTGVSQNPRHKITKRGQNVTFRCDPISEHNRLYWYRQTLGQGPEFLTYFQNEAQLEKSRLLSDRFSAERPKGSFSTLEIQRTEQGDSAMYLCASRLTGGRGEQYFGPGTRLTVT.

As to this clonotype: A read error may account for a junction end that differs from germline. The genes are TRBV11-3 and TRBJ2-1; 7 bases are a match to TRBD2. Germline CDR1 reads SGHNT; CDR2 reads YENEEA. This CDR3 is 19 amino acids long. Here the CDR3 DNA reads TGTGCCAGCGGCTTAGATCGGCGTGGGGTTAGGACTAGAGCGCATGGGCAGTTCTTC. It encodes CASGLDRRGVRTRAHGQFF.

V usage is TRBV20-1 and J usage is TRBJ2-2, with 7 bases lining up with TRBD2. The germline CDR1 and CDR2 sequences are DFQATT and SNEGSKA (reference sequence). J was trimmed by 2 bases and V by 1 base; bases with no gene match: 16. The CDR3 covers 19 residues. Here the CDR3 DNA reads TGCAGTGCTAGAGTTAGTTTGCGGGAGTCCTCACCAAACACCGGGGAGCTGTTTTTT. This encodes CSARVSLRESSPNTGELFF.

In nucleotides, the CDR3 is TGTGCCTGGAGTGTACTCTCTAGCAATCAGCCCCAGCATTTT. Its translation is CAWSVLSSNQPQHF. J is TRBJ1-5 and V is TRBV30, with unresolved D. There are 14 residues in the CDR3. V shed 0 bases and J shed 0 bases, with 6 bases lying between them. Germline V lookup: CDR1 GTSNPN, CDR2 SVGIG (reference sequence).

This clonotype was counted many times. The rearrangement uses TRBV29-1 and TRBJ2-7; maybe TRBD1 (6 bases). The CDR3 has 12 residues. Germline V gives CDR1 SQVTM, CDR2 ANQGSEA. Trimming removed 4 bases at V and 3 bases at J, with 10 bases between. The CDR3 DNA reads TGCAGCGTTGGCAGGACAGACTACGAGCAGTACTTC. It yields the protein CSVGRTDYEQYF.

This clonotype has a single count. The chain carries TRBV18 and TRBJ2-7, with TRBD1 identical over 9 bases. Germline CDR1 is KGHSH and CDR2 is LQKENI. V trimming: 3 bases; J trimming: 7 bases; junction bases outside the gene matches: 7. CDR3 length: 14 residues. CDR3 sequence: CASSPGQGFTEQYF. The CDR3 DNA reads TGTGCCAGCTCACCGGGACAGGGTTTTACGGAGCAGTACTTC.

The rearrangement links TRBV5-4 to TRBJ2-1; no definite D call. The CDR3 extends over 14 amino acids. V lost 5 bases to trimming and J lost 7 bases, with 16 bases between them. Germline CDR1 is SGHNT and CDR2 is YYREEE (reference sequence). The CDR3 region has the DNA TGTGCCAGCAGTTCCTGGGCCCCCCCTAATGAGCAGTTCTTC. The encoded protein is CASSSWAPPNEQFF.

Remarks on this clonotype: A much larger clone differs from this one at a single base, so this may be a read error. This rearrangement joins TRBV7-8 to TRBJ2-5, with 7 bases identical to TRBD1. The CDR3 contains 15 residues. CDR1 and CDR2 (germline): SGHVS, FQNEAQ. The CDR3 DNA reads TGTGTCAGCAGCTTAAACAGGGGAAGATCAGAGACCCAGTACTTC. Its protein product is CVSSLNRGRSETQYF.

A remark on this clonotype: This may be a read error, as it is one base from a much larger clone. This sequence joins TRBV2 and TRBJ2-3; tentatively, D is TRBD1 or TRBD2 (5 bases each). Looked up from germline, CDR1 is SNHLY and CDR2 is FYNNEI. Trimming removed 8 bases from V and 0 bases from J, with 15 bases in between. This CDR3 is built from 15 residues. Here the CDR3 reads CASARGTASTDTQYF. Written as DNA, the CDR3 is TGTGCCAGCGCTAGAGGGACGGCGAGCACAGATACGCAGTATTTT.

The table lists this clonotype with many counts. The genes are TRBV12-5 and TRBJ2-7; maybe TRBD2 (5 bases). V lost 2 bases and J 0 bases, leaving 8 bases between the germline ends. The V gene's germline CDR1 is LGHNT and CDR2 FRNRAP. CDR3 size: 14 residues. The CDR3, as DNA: TGTGCTAGTGGTTTGAGCGGAACCTCCTACGAGCAGTACTTC. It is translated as CASGLSGTSYEQYF.

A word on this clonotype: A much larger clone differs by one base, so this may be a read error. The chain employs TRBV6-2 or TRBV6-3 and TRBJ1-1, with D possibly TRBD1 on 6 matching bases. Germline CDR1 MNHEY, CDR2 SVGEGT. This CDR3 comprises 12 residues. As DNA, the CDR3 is TGTGCCAGCAGTTACCAGGGGCGCCTTAGGGTCTTT. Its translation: CASSYQGRLRVF.

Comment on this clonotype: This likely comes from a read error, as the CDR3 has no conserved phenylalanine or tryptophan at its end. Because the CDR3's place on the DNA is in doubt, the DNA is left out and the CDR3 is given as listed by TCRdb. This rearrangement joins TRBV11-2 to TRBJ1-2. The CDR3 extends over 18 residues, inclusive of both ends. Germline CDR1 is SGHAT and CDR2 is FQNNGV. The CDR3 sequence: CASSLDRPDGSANYGSTS.

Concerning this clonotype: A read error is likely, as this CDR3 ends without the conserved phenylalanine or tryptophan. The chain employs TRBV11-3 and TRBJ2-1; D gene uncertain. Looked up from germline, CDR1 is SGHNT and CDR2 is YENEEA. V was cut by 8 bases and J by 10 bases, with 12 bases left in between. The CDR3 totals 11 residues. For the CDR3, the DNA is TGTGCCAGCGGCCACAGCCGGGAGCAGTTCTTA. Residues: CASGHSREQFL.

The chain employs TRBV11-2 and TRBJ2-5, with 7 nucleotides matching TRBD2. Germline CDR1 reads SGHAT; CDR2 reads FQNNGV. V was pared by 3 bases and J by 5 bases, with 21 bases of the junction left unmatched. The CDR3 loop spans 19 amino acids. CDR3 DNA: TGTGCCAGCAGCTTGGGAACCGAGACTAGCCGACAGCAGGGTGAGACCCAGTACTTC. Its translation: CASSLGTETSRQQGETQYF.

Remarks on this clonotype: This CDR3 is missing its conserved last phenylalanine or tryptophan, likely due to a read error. The CDR3 region is CASSLGRGWRKYNEQFS. The CDR3 bases are TGTGCCAGCAGCTTAGGAAGGGGGTGGAGAAAATACAATGAGCAGTTCTCC. The J gene is TRBJ2-1, the V gene TRBV11-2; a possible D gene is TRBD1 (6 bases). The CDR3 is made up of 17 amino acids. Looked up from germline, CDR1 is SGHAT and CDR2 is FQNNGV. Trimming took off 1 base at V and 4 bases at J, with 17 bases between the two ends.

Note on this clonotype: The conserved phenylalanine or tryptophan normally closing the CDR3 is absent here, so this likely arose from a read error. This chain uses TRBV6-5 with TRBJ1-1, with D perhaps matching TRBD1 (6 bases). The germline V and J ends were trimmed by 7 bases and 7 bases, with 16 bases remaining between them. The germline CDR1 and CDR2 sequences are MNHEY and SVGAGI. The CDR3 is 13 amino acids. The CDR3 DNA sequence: TGTGCCAGCACTCGGGGGGGGGGCGGTGAAGCTTTCCTT. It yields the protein CASTRGGGGEAFL.

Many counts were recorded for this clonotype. The CDR3 bases are TGTGCCAGCAGTCCCCGGACAGGGGGCACGGGTGGCTACACCTTC. Translation gives CASSPRTGGTGGYTF. The chain has TRBV12-3 or TRBV12-4 and TRBJ1-2, with 11 positions matching TRBD1. CDR3 size: 15 residues. The junction had 9 bases not matched to a gene; V was cut back by 5 bases and J by 7 bases.

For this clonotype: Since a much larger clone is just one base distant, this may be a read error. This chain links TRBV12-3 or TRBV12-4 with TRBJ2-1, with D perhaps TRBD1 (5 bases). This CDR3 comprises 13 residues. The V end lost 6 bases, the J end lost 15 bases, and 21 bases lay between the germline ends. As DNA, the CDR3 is TGTGCCAGCAGACGAGCAGGGAACATAGCACGGTTCTTC. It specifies CASRRAGNIARFF.

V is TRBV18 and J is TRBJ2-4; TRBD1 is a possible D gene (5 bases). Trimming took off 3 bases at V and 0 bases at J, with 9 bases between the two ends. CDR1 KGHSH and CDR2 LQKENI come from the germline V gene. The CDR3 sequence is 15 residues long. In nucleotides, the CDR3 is TGTGCCAGCTCACCGAAAGGGGTAGCCAAAAACATTCAGTACTTC. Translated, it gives CASSPKGVAKNIQYF.

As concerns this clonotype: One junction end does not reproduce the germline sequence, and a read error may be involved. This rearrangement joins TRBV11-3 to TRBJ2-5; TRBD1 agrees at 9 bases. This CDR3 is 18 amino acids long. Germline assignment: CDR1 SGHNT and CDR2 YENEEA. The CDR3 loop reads CANSLRGGTGSARETQYF. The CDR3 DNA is TGTGCCAACAGCTTAAGGGGTGGGACAGGGAGCGCGAGGGAGACCCAGTACTTC.

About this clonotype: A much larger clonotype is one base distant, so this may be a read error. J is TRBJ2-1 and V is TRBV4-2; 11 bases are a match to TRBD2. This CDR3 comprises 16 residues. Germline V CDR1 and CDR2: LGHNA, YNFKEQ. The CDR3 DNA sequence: TGTGCCAGCAACCAAGTTAGCGGGAGGGCCGACGATGAGCAGTTCTTC. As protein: CASNQVSGRADDEQFF.

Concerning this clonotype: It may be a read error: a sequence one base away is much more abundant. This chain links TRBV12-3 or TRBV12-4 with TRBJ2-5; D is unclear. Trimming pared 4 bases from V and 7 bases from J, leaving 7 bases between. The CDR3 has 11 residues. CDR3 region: CASSCEVTQYF. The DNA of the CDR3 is TGTGCCAGCAGTTGTGAGGTGACCCAGTACTTC.

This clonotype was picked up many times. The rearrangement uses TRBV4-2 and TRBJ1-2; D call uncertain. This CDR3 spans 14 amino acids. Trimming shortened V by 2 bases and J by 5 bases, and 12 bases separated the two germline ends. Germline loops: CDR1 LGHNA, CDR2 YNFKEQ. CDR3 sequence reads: CASSQWLGEYGYTF. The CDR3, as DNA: TGTGCCAGCAGCCAATGGCTTGGGGAGTATGGCTACACCTTC.

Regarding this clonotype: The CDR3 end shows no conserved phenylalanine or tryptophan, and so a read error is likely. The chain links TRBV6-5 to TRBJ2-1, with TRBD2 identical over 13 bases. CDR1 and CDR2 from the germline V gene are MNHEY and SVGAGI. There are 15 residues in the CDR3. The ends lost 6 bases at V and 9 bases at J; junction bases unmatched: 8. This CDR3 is CASSSGTSGKSEQFL. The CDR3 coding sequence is TGTGCCAGCAGCTCAGGGACTAGCGGGAAGAGTGAGCAGTTCTTA.